This T cell receptor beta chain was recorded in a study of siplizumab effects on memory and regulatory T cells. Each sample yielded around 10^5 assayed TCR templates. Only in-frame clones appear in the TCRdb table, and some are missing; sequencing was by immunoSEQ multiplex PCR. Of over 100,000 clones in the sample, 92% are singletons; the top ten hold 0.9% to 1.4%. The source is a human donor in good health. Sequenced: CD4+ T cells sorted from blood.

The DNA of the CDR3 is TGTGCCAGCAGCTCCTCTGACCATGAGCAGTTCTTC. This gives the protein CASSSSDHEQFF. This chain connects TRBV7-2 to TRBJ2-1; D gene ambiguous. Germline CDR1 is SGHTA and CDR2 is FQGNSA. V was cut by 4 bases and J by 8 bases, with 9 bases left in between. This CDR3 is 12 amino acids long. Full variable domain (missing parts from reference TRBV7-2 and TRBJ2-1): GAGVSQSPSNKVTEKGKDVELRCDPISGHTALYWYRQSLGQGLEFLIYFQGNSAPDKSGLPSDRFSAERTGGSVSTLTIQRTQQEDSAVYLCASSSSDHEQFFGPGTRLTVL.